The T cell receptor (beta chain) under discussion was sequenced for a study of blood T cell repertoires in COVID-19 (dated by TCRdb to about 2020). Context from the whole study: Collaborator samples came from the United States, Italy and Spain and covered acute and convalescent phases of COVID-19. The material from the prospective study consisted of cDNA or gDNA derived from T cells, B-cell-depleted T cells, or PBMCs. Sample metadata almost always included a de-identified subject ID, COVID-19 status, age in years and sex. Subjects who had been exposed to COVID-19, were actively infected with it, or had recovered from it provided the deeply sampled blood TCRbeta repertoires that made up the dataset. Where available, HLA class I and class II types were taken from metadata supplied by the sample provider and were not determined by assay-based typing. The repertoires were released in a freely available public database meant as a resource for research on the immune response to SARS-CoV-2. The samples were drawn from the first 160 participants of the ongoing ImmuneRACE study and from 1,254 subjects provided by 6 global collaborators. What the research found in general, with its limitations: Clinical and demographic metadata were provided uncurated, with the amount varying by source and participant.

Taken from cysteine to phenylalanine, the CDR3 has 15 residues. Here the CDR3 DNA is all that survives: 45 bases in frame from base 1. V sheds 8 bases and J sheds 2 bases, leaving 16 bases between their ends. Based on the germline V gene, the CDR1 and CDR2 sequences are MNHEY and SVGAGI. TCRbeta CDR3 regions were amplified from genomic DNA by means of the immunoSEQ Assay, a bias-controlled multiplex PCR. Per the authors' processing: Nucleated cell counts per sample were estimated from amplification of reference gene primers within the assay. To quantify the absolute abundance of each unique TCRbeta CDR3 rearrangement, sequence reads were collapsed and filtered. Productive Simpson clonality was computed per sample as the square root of Simpson's diversity index over productive rearrangements. TCRdb mirrors the immuneACCESS table, restricted to in-frame sequences. Some clones are absent from its copies; in checked studies, under half trace to an unresolved V gene, and the reason for the others is unknown. From that table come the V and J calls and clone size; the DNA was used to work out D and trimming. A total of about 380,000 clones appear in this sample, 85% of them only once. Roughly 3.7% of the sample is in the top ten clones.

Each collaborating institution followed its own protocols to collect whole blood in K2EDTA tubes. For TCRbeta analysis, collaborators shipped samples as frozen whole blood, isolated PBMCs, or DNA extracted from either of those sample types. For this clone: The target of this receptor is not known. Per-base quality was not reported, and no clone a single base away is much larger than it.

Specimen: peripheral blood. This receptor was identified in a young woman with acute or convalescent COVID-19. Recombination connected TRBV6-5 to TRBJ1-5; a tentative D match to TRBD1 spans 6 bases. The DNA sequence is TGTGCCAGCCTGACAGGCCTCATGGGCAATCAGCCCCAGCATTTT. The encoded protein is CASLTGLMGNQPQHF.